This TCR beta chain is from a study of OX40 agonist ivuxolimab in advanced cancers. This table comes from immunoSEQ multiplex PCR, and its TCRdb copy is limited to in-frame clones, with some not included. In the table there are tens of thousands of clones, around 87% of which are singletons. Study-wide points: In CD8+ T cells, expanded clones were on average more numerous than in CD4+. Antigen specificity remained undetermined for the expanded peripheral T cells.

A word on this clone: Its specificity is not known.

The investigators sampled blood at baseline, at cycle 4 day 1, and at cycle 7 day 1. This CDR3 is 16 amino acids long. Trimming cost V 0 bases and J 2 bases, with 11 bases left between them. CDR1 and CDR2 (germline): MNHNS, SASEGT. This specimen was CD4+ or CD8+ T cells sorted from blood, taken in a trial of the OX40 agonist ivuxolimab. The rearrangement joins TRBV6-1 to TRBJ1-3; D is perhaps TRBD1 (5 bases). The clonotype comes from an adult with an advanced solid tumor such as melanoma, head and neck, liver or kidney cancer. The CDR3 loop is CASSEAAGPPGNTIYF. The CDR3 coding sequence is TGTGCCAGCAGTGAAGCGGCAGGGCCCCCTGGAAACACCATATATTTT.